This T cell receptor beta chain was found in a study of blood T cell repertoires in COVID-19. In the study overall: T cells, B-cell-depleted T cells, or PBMCs provided the cDNA or gDNA that served as material.

Concerning this clone itself: Additional DNA sequences in this sample encode the identical CDR3.

Only in-frame clones appear in the TCRdb table, and some are missing; sequencing was by immunoSEQ multiplex PCR. The data show 120,000 or so clones, with 85% seen just once and 20% to 30% held by the top ten. CDR1 is SGHRS and CDR2 is YFSETQ in the germline V gene. The CDR3 extends over 15 amino acids. Trimming stripped 3 bases from V and 0 bases from J, with 12 bases between. Sample: peripheral blood. This sequence originates from a woman of 80 years or more with acute or convalescent COVID-19. The chain uses TRBV5-1 and TRBJ1-2, with D maybe TRBD1 (6 bases). CDR3 sequence (DNA): TGCGCCAGCAGCTCCCGGGGGGCCCCTAACTATGGCTACACCTTC. Protein product: CASSSRGAPNYGYTF.